These T cell receptor beta chains were read from a single sample in a study of T-cell reconstitution after alpha-beta-depleted transplantation in children. Each CDR3 protein is one row after TCRdb ran MiXCR on the PCR reads. The sample has approximately 110,000 distinct CDR3 sequences; roughly 23% are singletons. The input for sequencing was PBMCs, mostly from graft donor cells, taken 180 days after TCRalphabeta/CD19-depleted stem cell transplant. Every receptor here comes from a male patient under 10 years old who had a stem cell transplant for chronic granulomatous disease, so the T cells may come from the graft donor. Both conserved end residues are part of each CDR3. D genes are given only for firm matches. Not every row has a clone size; where given, it reads once, few, many or a size class.

>few|TRBV20-1|TRBJ1-6|.
TGCAGTGCTCATGCAGGGCCCTATAATTCACCCCTCCACTTT
CSAHAGPYNSPLHF
>.|TRBV5-1|TRBJ2-5|.
TGCGCCAGCAGCTTGTCGGGGTTCCAAGAGACCCAGTACTTC
CASSLSGFQETQYF
>.|TRBV29-1|TRBJ2-2|.
TGCAGCGCCCGAGGCAGGTTGACCGGGGAGCTGTTTTTT
CSARGRLTGELFF
>few|TRBV29-1|TRBJ2-1|.
TGCAGCGTTGTTCACAGGTACAATGAGCAGTTCTTC
CSVVHRYNEQFF
>.|TRBV6-1|TRBJ2-2|.
TGTGCCACGTCAGGGAGCAGTGGCACCGGGGAGCTGTTTTTT
CATSGSSGTGELFF
>few|TRBV5-5|TRBJ2-7|.
TGTGCCAGCATGGCGGTGGTTGACGAGCAGTACTTC
CASMAVVDEQYF
>.|TRBV3-1|TRBJ2-1|TRBD2
TGTGCCAGCAGCCCGACTAGCGGGAGGAATGAGCAGTTCTTC
CASSPTSGRNEQFF
>few|TRBV20-1|TRBJ2-4|.
TGCAGTGCTAGAGATTCGGCCAAAAACATTCAGTACTTC
CSARDSAKNIQYF
>.|TRBV29-1|TRBJ2-1|TRBD2
TGCAGCGTTAGCGGGGGTCTAGCGGGGGGTAATGAGCAGTTCTTC
CSVSGGLAGGNEQFF
>many|TRBV12-3/TRBV12-4|TRBJ2-6|.
TGTGCCAGCAGTCAGAACTCTGGGGCCAACGTCCTGACTTTC
CASSQNSGANVLTF
>many|TRBV5-1|TRBJ1-2|.
TGCGCCAGCAGCTTGGCTCCTGAGGCTGGCTACACCTTC
CASSLAPEAGYTF
>many|TRBV6-2/TRBV6-3|TRBJ2-7|.
TGTGCCAGCAGCCCTGACAGATTCTACGAGCAGTACTTC
CASSPDRFYEQYF
>few|TRBV4-1|TRBJ2-1|.
TGCGCCAGCAGCCAAGCGCTGAGCGGCAATGAGCAGTTCTTC
CASSQALSGNEQFF
>.|TRBV20-1|TRBJ2-5|.
TGCAGTGCTAGCCTTTCTTCGGAGACCCAGTACTTC
CSASLSSETQYF
>many|TRBV5-1|TRBJ2-2|TRBD1
TGCGCCAGCAGCACGAGGGACAGGGGTTTGACCGGGGAGCTGTTTTTT
CASSTRDRGLTGELFF
>.|TRBV25-1|TRBJ2-2|.
TGTGCCAGCAGTGTATTTGAAGCGGGTTCGAACACCGGGGAGCTGTTTTTT
CASSVFEAGSNTGELFF
>.|TRBV5-6|TRBJ2-1|.
TGTGCCAGCAGAGCTTTGGAAACAGCTATCAATGAGCAGTTCTTC
CASRALETAINEQFF
>few|TRBV3-1|TRBJ2-1|.
.
CASSQVGRGALF
>.|TRBV20-1|TRBJ2-3|.
TGCAGTGCCGCCCTCGACTTTGGCTGGGAAAGCACAGATACGCAGTATTTT
CSAALDFGWESTDTQYF
>many|TRBV18|TRBJ2-3|.
TGTGCCAGCTCACGGGGACTCCCGCCAGAAGCAGATACGCAGTATTTT
CASSRGLPPEADTQYF
>many|TRBV28|TRBJ2-7|.
TGTGCCAGCAGTTTAAGGGGCGGGTTCCCCTCCTACGAGCAGTACTTC
CASSLRGGFPSYEQYF
>many|TRBV5-1|TRBJ2-1|.
TGCGCCAGCACCCTCGAGGGAAGGACTCTGAATGAGCAGTTCTTC
CASTLEGRTLNEQFF
>few|TRBV20-1|TRBJ2-4|.
TGCAGTGCTAGGCTAGCCAAAAACATTCAGTACTTC
CSARLAKNIQYF
>few|TRBV27|TRBJ2-2|TRBD2
TGTGCCAGCACCCCGACTAGCGAGGGGTCCGGGGAGCTGTTTTTT
CASTPTSEGSGELFF
>many|TRBV5-1|TRBJ2-7|.
TGCGCCAGCAGCGTCGAAAAGACAAGAATCGCCGAGCAGTACTTC
CASSVEKTRIAEQYF
>once|TRBV5-4|TRBJ2-7|TRBD2
TGTGCCAGCAGCTTGAATAAACTAGCGGGAGAGACCTACGAGCAGTACTTC
CASSLNKLAGETYEQYF
>.|TRBV7-9|TRBJ1-1|TRBD1
TGTGCCAGCAGCCCAGACAGGGGTGGGAACACTGAAGCTTTCTTT
CASSPDRGGNTEAFF
>many|TRBV7-2|TRBJ2-7|.
TGTGCCAGCAGCTTAAAGGGGCCGTACTACGAGCAGTACTTC
CASSLKGPYYEQYF